One sample yielded the 10 T cell receptor beta chains listed below, sequenced in a study of T cell clonotyping in hematopoietic cell transplantation (dated by TCRdb to about 2021). Receptors were amplified or captured by the immunoSEQ multiplex PCR assay. TCRdb mirrors the immuneACCESS table, restricted to in-frame sequences. Some clones are absent from its copies; in checked studies, under half trace to an unresolved V gene, and the reason for the others is unknown. The sample contains 30,000 to 45,000 clones, about 90% of them found a single time. The ten largest clones capture approximately 2% of the sample. Specimen: peripheral blood mononuclear cells. Every receptor here comes from a woman aged 40 to 55 in good health. Some clones in this sample may be carry-over from other donors' samples.

The rearrangement uses TRBV7-2 and TRBJ2-5; 13 nucleotides line up with TRBD2. V lost 5 bases and J lost 5; bases outside the gene matches: 8. In germline, CDR1 is SGHTA, CDR2 FQGNSA. CDR3 length: 16 amino acids. The CDR3 reads CASSPRTSGSWETQYF. The CDR3 bases are TGTGCCAGCAGCCCTAGGACTAGCGGGAGTTGGGAGACCCAGTACTTC.

The chain combines TRBV30 with TRBJ2-5, with unresolved D. The CDR3 has 13 residues. Germline V CDR1 and CDR2: GTSNPN, SVGIG (reference sequence). V was pared by 2 bases and J by 5 bases, with 12 bases between. The DNA for the CDR3 is TGTGCCTGGAGTCGGGTTTTAGAGGAGACCCAGTACTTC. Protein: CAWSRVLEETQYF. Full variable domain (remainder filled in from reference TRBV30 and TRBJ2-5): SQTIHQWPATLVQPVGSPLSLECTVEGTSNPNLYWYRQAAGRGLQLLFYSVGIGQISSEVPQNLSASRPQDRQFILSSKKLLLSDSGFYLCAWSRVLEETQYFGPGTRLLVL.

This clone was seen a single time. The J gene is TRBJ2-7, the V gene TRBV30; possible D gene TRBD2, 6 bases. CDR3 length: 14 amino acids. Trimming cost V 4 bases and J 6 bases, with 19 bases left between them. Germline CDR1 GTSNPN, CDR2 SVGIG (reference sequence). The CDR3 DNA is TGTGCCTGGATGGGACGGGGGTCCGCGGGCGAGCAGTACTTC. This translates into CAWMGRGSAGEQYF.

J is TRBJ1-1 and V is TRBV5-6; D remains unclear. Germline V gene lookup returns CDR1 SGHDT and CDR2 YYEEEE. V lost 0 bases to trimming and J lost 10 bases, with 16 bases between them. The CDR3 has 14 residues. Here the CDR3 DNA reads TGTGCCAGCAGCTTGGGTGGGAGCTCCATTGGAGCTTTCTTT. Translating it yields CASSLGGSSIGAFF. Combining the CDR3 with reference TRBV5-6 and TRBJ1-1 gives the whole variable domain DAGVTQSPTHLIKTRGQQVTLRCSPKSGHDTVSWYQQALGQGPQFIFQYYEEEERQRGNFPDRFSGHQFPNYSSELNVNALLLGDSALYLCASSLGGSSIGAFFGQGTRLTVV.

V and J are TRBV2 and TRBJ1-5; D is ambiguous. The CDR3 loop spans 14 amino acids. Germline CDR1 is SNHLY and CDR2 is FYNNEI. Deletions cut 5 bases from V and 5 bases from J, with 13 bases between. CDR3 loop: CASSPLGSHQPQHF. The CDR3 nucleotides read TGTGCCAGCAGTCCCCTGGGGTCCCATCAGCCCCAGCATTTT.

The chain employs TRBV5-1 and TRBJ2-3; D unresolved. This CDR3 comprises 13 residues. Deletions cut 3 bases from V and 6 bases from J, with 11 bases between. Germline V gene lookup returns CDR1 SGHRS and CDR2 YFSETQ. CDR3 in amino acids: CASSYYSGDTQYF. The CDR3, as DNA: TGCGCCAGCAGCTATTACTCTGGGGATACGCAGTATTTT.

The rearrangement links TRBV20-1 to TRBJ1-2, with TRBD1 as a possible D gene (6 bases). V was shortened by 5 bases and J by 4 bases, with 8 bases between the two germline ends. CDR3 size: 11 residues. Looked up from germline, CDR1 is DFQATT and CDR2 is SNEGSKA (reference sequence). CDR3 amino acids: CSAGRGYGYTF. The CDR3 coding sequence is TGCAGTGCTGGCAGGGGCTATGGCTACACCTTC.

This rearrangement joins TRBV28 to TRBJ1-1, with D possibly matching TRBD1 (6 bases). CDR1 and CDR2 (germline): MDHEN, SYDVKM. Trimming removed 6 bases from V and 1 base from J, with 18 bases in between. The CDR3 runs 16 residues. The CDR3, as DNA: TGTGCCAGCAGCTACCACCCGGGGGCGCCGAACACTGAAGCTTTCTTT. Its protein product is CASSYHPGAPNTEAFF.

This sequence joins TRBV7-2 and TRBJ1-4; TRBD1 might be the D (5 bases). CDR3 length equals 15 residues. The germline V gene encodes CDR1 SGHTA and CDR2 FQGNSA. Between the trimmed V and J ends, which lost 7 bases and 7 bases, there was a span of 19 bases. The CDR3 region is CASKLGAGFTEKLFF. The CDR3 DNA reads as TGTGCCAGCAAATTAGGGGCAGGGTTTACTGAAAAACTGTTTTTT. Based on the CDR3 plus reference TRBV7-2 and TRBJ1-4, the full variable domain is GAGVSQSPSNKVTEKGKDVELRCDPISGHTALYWYRQSLGQGLEFLIYFQGNSAPDKSGLPSDRFSAERTGGSVSTLTIQRTQQEDSAVYLCASKLGAGFTEKLFFGSGTQLSVL.

Only a few counts were recorded for this clone. The chain combines TRBV5-1 with TRBJ1-1; D is ambiguous. Trimming cost V 7 bases and J 2 bases, with 6 bases left between them. Germline V gene lookup returns CDR1 SGHRS and CDR2 YFSETQ. The CDR3 sequence is 11 residues long. CDR3 DNA sequence: TGCGCCAGCCGCGAAAACACTGAAGCTTTCTTT. This sequence encodes CASRENTEAFF.